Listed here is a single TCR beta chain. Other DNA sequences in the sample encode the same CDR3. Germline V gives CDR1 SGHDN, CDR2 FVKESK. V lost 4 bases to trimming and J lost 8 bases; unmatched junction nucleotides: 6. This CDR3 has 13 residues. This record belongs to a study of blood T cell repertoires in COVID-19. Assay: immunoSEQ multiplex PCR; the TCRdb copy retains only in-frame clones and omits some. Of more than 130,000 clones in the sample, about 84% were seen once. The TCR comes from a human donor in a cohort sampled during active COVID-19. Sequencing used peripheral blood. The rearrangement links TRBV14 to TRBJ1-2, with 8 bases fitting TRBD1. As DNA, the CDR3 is TGTGCCAGCAGCCCGAGACAGGGGAGCGGCTACACCTTC. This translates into CASSPRQGSGYTF.